This T cell receptor beta chain was obtained from a study of shared clonotypes between healthy human individuals. Study-wide points: Rarefaction showed sorted-subset sequencing was incomplete despite large depth.

A remark on this clone: The antigen is unknown.

Repertoires were generated with immunoSEQ multiplex PCR, while TCRdb's copy carries only in-frame clones and drops some. The sample includes millions of clones, 90% to 95% of them seen just once. The V gene's germline CDR1 is SGHTA and CDR2 FQGNSA. The length of the CDR3 is 16 residues. V lost 1 base, J lost 6 bases, and 7 bases stayed unmatched. The sequence came from a man between 18 and 29 years old in good health. Some clones in this sample may be carry-over from other donors' samples. Sample: naive CD4+ T cells from PBMCs. Subset of the sample: CD45RA+ positively selected. The V gene is TRBV7-2, the J gene TRBJ2-4, with 9 bases matching TRBD1. In nucleotides, the CDR3 is TGTGCCAGCAGCTTAGATCCACAGGGGGCTGGAAACATTCAGTACTTC. This translates into CASSLDPQGAGNIQYF.